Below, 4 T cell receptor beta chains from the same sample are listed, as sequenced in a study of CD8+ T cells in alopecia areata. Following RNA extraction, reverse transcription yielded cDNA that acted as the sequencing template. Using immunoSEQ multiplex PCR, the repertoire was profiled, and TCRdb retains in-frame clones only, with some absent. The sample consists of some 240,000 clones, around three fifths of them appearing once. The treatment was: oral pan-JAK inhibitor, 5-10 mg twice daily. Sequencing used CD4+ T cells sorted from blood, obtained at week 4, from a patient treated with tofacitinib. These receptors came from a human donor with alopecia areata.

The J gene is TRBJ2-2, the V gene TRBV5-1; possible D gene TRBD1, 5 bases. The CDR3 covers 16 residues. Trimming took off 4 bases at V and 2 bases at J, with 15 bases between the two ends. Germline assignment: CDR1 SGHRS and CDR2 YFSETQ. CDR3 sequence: CASSQQGHLNTGELFF. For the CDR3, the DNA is TGCGCCAGCAGCCAGCAAGGACACCTAAACACCGGGGAGCTGTTTTTT.

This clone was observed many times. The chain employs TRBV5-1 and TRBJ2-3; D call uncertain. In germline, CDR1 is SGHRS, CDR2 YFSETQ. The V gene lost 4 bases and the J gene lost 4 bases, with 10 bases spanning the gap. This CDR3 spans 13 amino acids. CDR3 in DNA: TGCGCCAGCAGCCCCCACTTCTCAGATACGCAGTATTTT. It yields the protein CASSPHFSDTQYF.

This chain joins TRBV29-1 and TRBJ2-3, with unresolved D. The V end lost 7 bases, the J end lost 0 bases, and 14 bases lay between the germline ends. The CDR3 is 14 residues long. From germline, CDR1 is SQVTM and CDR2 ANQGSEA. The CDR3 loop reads CSARTAASTDTQYF. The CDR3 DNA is TGCAGCGCCAGGACCGCGGCGAGCACAGATACGCAGTATTTT.

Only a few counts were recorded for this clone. The CDR3 spells CRVTSGGAREQFF. CDR3 coding DNA: TGCAGAGTCACTAGCGGGGGGGCTCGGGAGCAGTTCTTC. This chain joins TRBV29-1 and TRBJ2-1, with TRBD2 matching 13 bases. The length of the CDR3 is 13 residues. Looked up from germline, CDR1 is SQVTM and CDR2 is ANQGSEA.